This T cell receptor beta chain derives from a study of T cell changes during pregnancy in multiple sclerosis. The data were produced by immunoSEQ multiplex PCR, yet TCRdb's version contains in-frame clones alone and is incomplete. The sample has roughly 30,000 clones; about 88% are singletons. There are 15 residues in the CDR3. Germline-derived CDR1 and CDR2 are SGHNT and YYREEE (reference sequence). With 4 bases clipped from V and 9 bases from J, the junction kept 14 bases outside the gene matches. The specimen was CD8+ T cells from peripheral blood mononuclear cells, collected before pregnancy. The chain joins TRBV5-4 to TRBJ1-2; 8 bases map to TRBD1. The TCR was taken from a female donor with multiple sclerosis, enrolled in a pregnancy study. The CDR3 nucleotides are TGTGCCAGCAGCCCGGCCGGGACAGGCCTTGGAAGCTACACCTTC. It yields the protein CASSPAGTGLGSYTF.